These T cell receptor beta chains were read from a single sample in a study of cytomegalovirus exposure and HLA in healthy donors. Sequencing used immunoSEQ multiplex PCR; TCRdb keeps in-frame clones, though not all of them. The sample gives roughly 75,000 clones, roughly 94% of which show up once; 1.4% is in the top ten. Sequencing input: PBMCs. These receptors were taken from a man aged 18-30 years in good health and CMV-seropositive. Each CDR3 is given with its conserved first and last residue. Fields, in order: clone size, V gene, D gene, J gene, CDR3 length, CDR3 protein, CDR3 DNA. A D gene is named only where the DNA matches it firmly. Rows may omit the clone size; those that give it use once, few, many or a size class.

-	TRBV9	-	TRBJ1-5	14	CASSVGGGSQPQHF	TGTGCCAGCAGCGTAGGGGGGGGCAGTCAGCCCCAGCATTTT
-	TRBV5-4	-	TRBJ2-3	12	CASSLSTDTQYF	TGTGCCAGCAGCCTTAGCACAGATACGCAGTATTTT
-	TRBV12-5	-	TRBJ2-1	21	CASGLVVSGAAALGENNEQFF	TGTGCTAGTGGTTTGGTGGTTTCTGGAGCGGCAGCGTTGGGTGAAAACAATGAGCAGTTCTTC
-	TRBV6-1	TRBD1	TRBJ2-3	17	CASSEGQGWSKADTQYF	TGTGCCAGCAGTGAGGGACAGGGGTGGAGTAAGGCAGATACGCAGTATTTT
-	TRBV6-6	TRBD2	TRBJ2-3	14	CASSYRGESDTQYF	TGTGCCAGCAGTTACCGGGGGGAGTCAGATACGCAGTATTTT
-	TRBV7-2	-	TRBJ1-5	15	CASSLGGLSNQPQHF	TGTGCCAGCAGCTTAGGGGGGCTGAGCAATCAGCCCCAGCATTTT
-	TRBV13	-	TRBJ2-3	15	CASRVQGLGTDTQYF	TGTGCCAGCAGAGTACAGGGATTGGGCACAGATACGCAGTATTTT
-	TRBV6-1	-	TRBJ1-4	15	CASRSYRATNEKLFF	TGTGCCAGCAGATCCTACAGGGCCACTAATGAAAAACTGTTTTTT
-	TRBV7-9	TRBD1	TRBJ2-6	15	CASTPGTVGANVLTF	TGTGCCAGCACCCCAGGGACAGTTGGGGCCAACGTCCTGACTTTC
-	TRBV5-1	TRBD1	TRBJ1-1	14	CASSLGQGATEAFF	TGCGCCAGCAGCTTGGGACAGGGGGCCACTGAAGCTTTCTTT
-	TRBV5-1	-	TRBJ1-4	16	CASSLAEFSTNEKLFF	TGCGCCAGCAGCTTGGCCGAGTTTTCGACTAATGAAAAACTGTTTTTT
-	TRBV19	-	TRBJ1-2	12	CASSTGALGYTF	TGTGCCAGTAGTACAGGGGCATTGGGCTACACCTTC
once	TRBV2	-	TRBJ2-7	13	CAVKGPYSGEQYF	TGTGCCGTAAAGGGCCCATACTCGGGAGAGCAGTACTTC
-	TRBV29-1	-	TRBJ1-2	11	CSPYREASYTF	TGCAGCCCATACCGAGAGGCCAGCTACACCTTC
-	TRBV29-1	-	TRBJ2-3	14	CSVGRRGRTDTQYF	TGCAGCGTTGGTCGCAGGGGTCGGACAGATACGCAGTATTTT
once	TRBV7-3	TRBD2	TRBJ2-2	15	CASTFDSGGGRELFF	TGTGCCAGCACCTTCGATAGCGGGGGTGGACGGGAGCTGTTTTTT
-	TRBV27	-	TRBJ2-3	14	CASSSGQLTDTQYF	TGTGCCAGCAGTTCAGGACAACTCACAGATACGCAGTATTTT
-	TRBV10-2	-	TRBJ1-5	17	CASSVPKGQGMVQPQHF	TGCGCCAGCAGTGTACCCAAGGGGCAGGGGATGGTTCAGCCCCAGCATTTT
-	TRBV25-1	TRBD1	TRBJ1-5	16	CASSGGRTGLEQPQHF	TGTGCCAGCAGTGGGGGCAGGACAGGGCTGGAGCAGCCCCAGCATTTT
-	TRBV6-1	TRBD1	TRBJ1-3	14	CASTNRGSGNTIYF	TGTGCCAGCACGAACAGGGGGTCTGGAAACACCATATATTTT
-	TRBV4-1	TRBD2	TRBJ2-5	17	CASSQGRGGYRQETQYF	TGCGCCAGCAGCCAGGGTCGCGGGGGGTATCGCCAAGAGACCCAGTACTTC
-	TRBV7-8	TRBD2	TRBJ2-3	17	CASILHPRPGGTDTQYF	TGTGCCAGCATCCTCCACCCAAGGCCGGGGGGTACAGATACGCAGTATTTT
-	TRBV7-6	TRBD2	TRBJ2-3	15	CASSFSGTNTDTQYF	TGTGCCAGCAGCTTTTCCGGGACTAACACAGATACGCAGTATTTT
-	TRBV4-2	TRBD1	TRBJ1-1	16	CASSQVPGQMNTEAFF	TGTGCCAGCAGCCAAGTCCCGGGACAGATGAACACTGAAGCTTTCTTT
-	TRBV19	-	TRBJ2-3	16	CASSSRGGGATDTQYF	TGTGCCAGTAGTTCCCGAGGGGGAGGGGCCACAGATACGCAGTATTTT
-	TRBV13	TRBD1	TRBJ1-1	14	CASSPTGGNTEAFF	TGTGCCAGCAGCCCGACAGGGGGGAACACTGAAGCTTTCTTT
once	TRBV5-1	TRBD2	TRBJ2-5	16	CASSLGLAGGRETQYF	TGCGCCAGCAGCCTGGGCTTAGCGGGGGGGCGCGAGACCCAGTACTTC